This TCR beta chain was found in a study of T cells expressing NK-cell markers. This CDR3 is built from 16 residues. Points from the study as a whole: The dominant NKG2C+ clonotypes represented about 1.0-7.5% of CD8+ T cells in over 5 donors. Expanded NKG2C+ T cell clones had unclear HCMV specificity.

Of note for this clonotype: Its antigen is not identified.

UMIs were included in TCR beta cDNA generated by 5'RACE template switching. TCRdb re-called the 5' RACE reads and shows each CDR3 protein once, DNA omitted. The listing records 250,000 to 300,000 distinct CDR3 sequences. V usage is TRBV12-3 or TRBV12-4 and J usage is TRBJ2-3; no DNA is available, so the TRBD2 call from TCRdb remains unchecked. The source is a man aged 18-30 years in good health. Sequencing was done on a sample of blood T cells: a sorted CD56 or NKG2C T cell subset, CD4+ or CD8+ T cells, or bulk PBMC T cells (not recorded which). CDR3 sequence reads: CASSLSRAENTDTQYF.